This TCR beta chain was documented in a study of blood T cell repertoires in COVID-19. Study-wide background: Sites across the United States, Italy and Spain contributed samples from acute and convalescent COVID-19. T cells, B-cell-depleted T cells, or PBMCs supplied cDNA or gDNA.

Which cohort a participant joined came from the clinical history participants gave. Authors' processing steps: From reference gene primer amplification, estimates of nucleated cell counts were derived. TCRdb keeps only in-frame clones here, not all; method: immunoSEQ multiplex PCR. For V, J and clone size, that table is used; D and trimming come from the DNA. The table records roughly 220,000 clones, 70% to 85% of them present only once. Sequencing was done on a sample of PBMCs or T cells enriched from blood (not recorded which). This receptor was taken from a woman aged 40 to 50 with acute COVID-19.

CDR3 protein: CASSYRGTSPRNEQFF. The DNA for the CDR3 is TGTGCCAGCAGTTACCGGGGGACTAGCCCCCGCAATGAGCAGTTCTTC. The rearrangement joins TRBV6-5 to TRBJ2-1, with 9 bases lining up with TRBD2. Looked up from germline, CDR1 is MNHEY and CDR2 is SVGAGI. CDR3 size: 16 residues. V lost 2 bases and J lost 6; bases outside the gene matches: 8.